Shown below are 3 T cell receptor beta chains from a single sample sequenced in a study of cytomegalovirus exposure and HLA in healthy donors. PCR was performed using 60 Vbeta and 13 Jbeta primers. Using immunoSEQ multiplex PCR, the repertoire was profiled, and TCRdb retains in-frame clones only, with some absent. This sample has approximately 180,000 clones, with under 90% found just once. The sequencing input was PBMCs. The receptors come from a man younger than 30 in good health and CMV-seronegative.

Notes on this clone: One junction end does not reproduce the germline sequence, and a read error may be involved. The gene calls are TRBV9 and TRBJ1-2, with D tentatively TRBD1 (6 bases). This CDR3 spans 14 amino acids. Germline CDR1 and CDR2: SGDLS and YYNGEE. Here the CDR3 reads CASSAPLQGSRMYF. CDR3 nucleotide sequence: TGTGCCAGCAGCGCCCCACTACAGGGATCACGGATGTACTTC.

The rearrangement joins TRBV5-1 to TRBJ2-3; possible D gene TRBD1, 6 bases. Trimming left V 0 bases short and J 5 bases short, with 13 bases between. The germline V gene has CDR1 SGHRS and CDR2 YFSETQ. This CDR3 is 15 amino acids long. CDR3 sequence: CASSLEGVLGDTQYF. CDR3 DNA sequence: TGCGCCAGCAGCTTGGAGGGGGTCCTCGGAGATACGCAGTATTTT.

The chain couples TRBV30 to TRBJ2-7; D unresolved. The CDR3 runs 14 residues. Trimming took 4 bases from V and 0 from J, leaving 13 bases between them. Germline V CDR1 and CDR2: GTSNPN, SVGIG (reference sequence). The CDR3 region is CAWTVRVSSYEQYF. The CDR3 DNA reads TGTGCCTGGACTGTTAGAGTTAGCTCCTACGAGCAGTACTTC. Complete variable domain (other parts from reference TRBV30 and TRBJ2-7): SQTIHQWPATLVQPVGSPLSLECTVEGTSNPNLYWYRQAAGRGLQLLFYSVGIGQISSEVPQNLSASRPQDRQFILSSKKLLLSDSGFYLCAWTVRVSSYEQYFGPGTRLTVT.